This TCR beta chain was sequenced during a study of blood T cell repertoires in COVID-19. Overall study: From the United States, Italy and Spain came samples of acute and convalescent COVID-19. From T cells, B-cell-depleted T cells, or PBMCs came the material, which was cDNA or gDNA.

Methods used by the authors: Amplified reference gene primers provided the basis for estimating nucleated cell counts. Libraries were prepared by immunoSEQ multiplex PCR; TCRdb keeps only in-frame clonotypes and omits some of them. The DNA gave D and trimming, while V, J and clone size come from that table. The table has 110,000 to 150,000 clones, roughly 84% seen once; the top ten hold approximately 40%. V was cut by 3 bases and J by 9 bases, with 16 bases left in between. CDR1 and CDR2 from the germline V gene are SGDLS and YYNGEE. The CDR3 runs 15 residues. The receptor comes from a human donor in a cohort sampled during active COVID-19. The chain uses TRBV9 and TRBJ1-6; the D gene is possibly TRBD1 (6 bases). The specimen was peripheral blood. The chain's CDR3 is CASSARTETGSPLHF. The CDR3, as DNA: TGTGCCAGCAGCGCCCGGACAGAAACGGGTTCACCCCTCCACTTT.